This TCR beta chain was recorded in a study of regulatory T cells in long-lasting Graves disease. About the research overall: Duration of antithyroid drug therapy among newly diagnosed Graves' patients was under 3 months.

Germline loops: CDR1 MNHEY, CDR2 SMNVEV (reference sequence). This CDR3 contains 15 residues. V lost 8 bases and J lost 1, with 17 bases in between. Time point noted: newly diagnosed GD, antithyroid drugs for less than 3 months. The authors made the TCR library using RNA they extracted from PBMCs. Points from the study as a whole: Persistent disease samples used TRBV28, TRBJ1-2 and TRBJ2-5 preferentially.

Assembly of TCR beta libraries relied on iRepertoire HTBI primers together with Arm-PCR of CDR3 regions. TCRdb reanalysed the multiplex PCR reads using MiXCR and keeps one entry per CDR3 protein. Among 400,000 to 500,000 distinct CDR3 sequences listed, around 16% were seen once. Many counts were recorded for this clonotype. The antigen remains undetermined. The data were also submitted as part of a second study, on T cells in Graves' hyperthyroidism and ophthalmopathy. That paper states: The majority of expanded thyroid clonotypes above 0.001 also appeared in blood.

Sequencing used peripheral blood mononuclear cells (PBMCs), obtained at new diagnosis, from a patient treated with antithyroid drugs. The chain is built from TRBV27 and TRBJ1-1; D is undetermined. The receptor was derived from a woman aged 40 to 50 with Graves disease. CDR3 sequence reads: CASRIVGSGNTEAFF. CDR3 bases: TGTGCCAGCCGTATCGTAGGTTCGGGGAACACTGAAGCTTTCTTT.